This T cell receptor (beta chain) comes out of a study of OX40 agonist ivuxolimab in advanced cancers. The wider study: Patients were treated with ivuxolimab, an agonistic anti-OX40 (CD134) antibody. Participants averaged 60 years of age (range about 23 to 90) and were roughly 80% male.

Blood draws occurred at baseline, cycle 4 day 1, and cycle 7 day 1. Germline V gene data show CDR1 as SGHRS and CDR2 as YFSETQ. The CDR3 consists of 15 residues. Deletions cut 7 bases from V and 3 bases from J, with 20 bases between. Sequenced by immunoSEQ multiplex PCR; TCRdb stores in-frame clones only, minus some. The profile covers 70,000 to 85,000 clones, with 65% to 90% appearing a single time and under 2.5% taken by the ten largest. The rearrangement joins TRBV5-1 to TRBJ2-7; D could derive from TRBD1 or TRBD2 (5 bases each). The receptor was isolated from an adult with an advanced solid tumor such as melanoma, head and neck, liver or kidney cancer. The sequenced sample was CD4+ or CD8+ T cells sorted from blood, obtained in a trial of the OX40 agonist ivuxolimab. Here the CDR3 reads CASRLGETNRYEQYF. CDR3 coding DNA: TGCGCCAGCCGGTTGGGGGAGACAAACCGCTACGAGCAGTACTTC.